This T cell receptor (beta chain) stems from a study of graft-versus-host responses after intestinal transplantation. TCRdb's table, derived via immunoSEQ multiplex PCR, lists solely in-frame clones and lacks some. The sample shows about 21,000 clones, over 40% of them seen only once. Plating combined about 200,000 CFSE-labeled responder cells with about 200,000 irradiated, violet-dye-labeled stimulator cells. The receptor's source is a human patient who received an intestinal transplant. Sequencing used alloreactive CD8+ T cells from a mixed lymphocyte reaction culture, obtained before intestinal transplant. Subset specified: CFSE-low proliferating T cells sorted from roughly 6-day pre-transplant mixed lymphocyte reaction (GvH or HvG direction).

CDR3 region: CASSLDGPIGGYTF. The CDR3 coding sequence is TGTGCCAGCAGCTTAGACGGACCCATTGGCGGCTACACCTTC. This sequence joins TRBV7-9 and TRBJ1-2; D not certain. The CDR3 consists of 14 residues. V lost 1 base to trimming and J lost 8 bases, with 14 bases between them. From germline, CDR1 is SEHNR and CDR2 FQNEAQ (reference sequence).